The present T cell receptor (beta chain) was sequenced within a study of shared clonotypes between healthy human individuals. TCRdb keeps only in-frame clones here, not all; method: immunoSEQ multiplex PCR. The sample holds 2 million to 2.5 million clones, over 85% seen once. Trimming removed 3 bases from V and 5 bases from J, with 20 bases in between. The CDR3 runs 17 residues. Germline V CDR1 and CDR2: LNHDA, SQIVND (reference sequence). This clone turned up a few times. This sequence joins TRBV19 and TRBJ2-1; D possibly matches TRBD1 or TRBD2 (5 bases each). The source is a man aged 18-30 years in good health. Some clones in this sample may be carry-over from other donors' samples. Input material: naive CD4+ T cells from PBMCs. The subset here: CD45RA+ positively selected. The CDR3 sequence is CASSIVLGTRGDNEQFF. CDR3 sequence (DNA): TGTGCCAGTAGTATTGTGTTGGGGACCCGGGGCGACAATGAGCAGTTCTTC.